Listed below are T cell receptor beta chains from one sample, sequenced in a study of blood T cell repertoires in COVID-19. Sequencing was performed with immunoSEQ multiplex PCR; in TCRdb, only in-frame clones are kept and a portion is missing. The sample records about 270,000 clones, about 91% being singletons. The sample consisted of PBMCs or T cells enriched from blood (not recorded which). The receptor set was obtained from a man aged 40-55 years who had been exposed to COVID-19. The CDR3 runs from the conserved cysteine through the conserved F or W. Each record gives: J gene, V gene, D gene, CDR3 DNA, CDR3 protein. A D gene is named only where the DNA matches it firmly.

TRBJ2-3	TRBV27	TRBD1	TGTGCCAGCAGTCCGCGACAGGGGAGCACAGATACGCAGTATTTT	CASSPRQGSTDTQYF
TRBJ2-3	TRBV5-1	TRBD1	TGCGCCAGCAGCCATCAGGGGGCGCCCGTATATTCAGATACGCAGTATTTT	CASSHQGAPVYSDTQYF
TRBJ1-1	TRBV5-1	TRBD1	TGCGCCAGCAGAATTCAGGGGGCCACTGAAGCTTTCTTT	CASRIQGATEAFF
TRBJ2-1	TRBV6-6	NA	TGTGCCAGCAGCCTACAGGAATACTCCTACAATGAGCAGTTCTTC	CASSLQEYSYNEQFF
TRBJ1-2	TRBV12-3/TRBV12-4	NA	TGTGCCAGCAGCCCTTCAGGGGCGAGGGGCTACACCTTC	CASSPSGARGYTF
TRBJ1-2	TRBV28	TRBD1	TGTGCCAGCAGTTGGGACAGAAACTATGGCTACACCTTC	CASSWDRNYGYTF
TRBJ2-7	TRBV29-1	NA	TGCAGCGTTGTTACAGGGCCTCTATACGAGCAGTACTTC	CSVVTGPLYEQYF
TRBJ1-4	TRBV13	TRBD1	TGTGCCAGCAGCCCAGGACAGGTCCTTAATGAAAAACTGTTTTTT	CASSPGQVLNEKLFF
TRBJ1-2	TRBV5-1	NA	TGCGCCAGCAGCCGAGCCACCGGGACACCTTGGGACTATGGCTACACCTTC	CASSRATGTPWDYGYTF
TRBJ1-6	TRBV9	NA	TGTGCCAGCGCCGCAGGGGTAGGGGATAATTCACCCCTCCACTTT	CASAAGVGDNSPLHF
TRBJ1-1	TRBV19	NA	TGTGCCAGTAGTGAGCCTGTACCGCGCACTGAAGCTTTCTTT	CASSEPVPRTEAFF
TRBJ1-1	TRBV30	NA	TGTGCCTGGATACGTAGGGACATGAACACTGAAGCTTTCTTT	CAWIRRDMNTEAFF
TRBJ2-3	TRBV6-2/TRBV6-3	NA	TGTGCCAGCAGTTACCCGACAGGGACGGGGGGCACAGATACGCAGTATTTT	CASSYPTGTGGTDTQYF
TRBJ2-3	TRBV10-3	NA	TGTGCCATCACCCAGGGAACTATGGCCTTTTCAGATACGCAGTATTTT	CAITQGTMAFSDTQYF